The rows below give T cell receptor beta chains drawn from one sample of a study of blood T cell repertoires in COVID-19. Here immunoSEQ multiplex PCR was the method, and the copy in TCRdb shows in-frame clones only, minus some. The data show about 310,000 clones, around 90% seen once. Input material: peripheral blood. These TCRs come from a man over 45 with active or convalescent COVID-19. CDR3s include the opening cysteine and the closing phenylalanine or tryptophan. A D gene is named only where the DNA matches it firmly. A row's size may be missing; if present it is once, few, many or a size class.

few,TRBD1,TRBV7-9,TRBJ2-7,CASSSSGQGDNEQYF,TGTGCCAGCAGCTCCTCCGGACAGGGCGACAACGAGCAGTACTTC
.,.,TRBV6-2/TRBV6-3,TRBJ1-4,CASSFRGEKLFF,TGTGCCAGCAGTTTCCGGGGTGAAAAACTGTTTTTT
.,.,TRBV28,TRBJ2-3,CASSLSSLERFPGYF,TGTGCCAGCAGTTTATCTTCCCTAGAGCGGTTCCCGGGGTATTTT
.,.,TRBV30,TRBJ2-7,CAWSGLESLSFYEQYF,TGTGCCTGGAGTGGACTAGAAAGTCTCTCATTCTACGAGCAGTACTTC
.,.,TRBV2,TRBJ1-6,CASSQGYNSPLHF,TGTGCCAGCAGTCAGGGCTATAATTCACCCCTCCACTTT
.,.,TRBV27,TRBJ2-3,CASRDLPTDTQYF,TGTGCCAGCAGGGACTTACCCACAGATACGCAGTATTTT
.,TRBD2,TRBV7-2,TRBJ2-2,CASSPGGSGELFF,TGTGCCAGCTCCCCGGGGGGATCCGGGGAGCTGTTTTTT
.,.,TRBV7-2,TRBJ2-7,CASSLGRLVDEQYF,TGTGCCAGCAGCTTAGGGAGGCTGGTCGACGAGCAGTACTTC
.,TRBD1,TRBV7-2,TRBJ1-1,CASSLDRGNTEAFF,TGTGCCAGCAGCTTAGACAGGGGGAACACTGAAGCTTTCTTT
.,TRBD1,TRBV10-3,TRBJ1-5,CAISDRDRGKDQPQHF,TGTGCCATCAGTGACCGGGACAGGGGGAAAGATCAGCCCCAGCATTTT
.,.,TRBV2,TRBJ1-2,CASSENGAANYGYTF,TGTGCCAGCAGTGAAAATGGGGCAGCTAACTATGGCTACACCTTC
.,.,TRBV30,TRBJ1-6,CAWNTGLPLHF,TGTGCCTGGAACACAGGGTTACCCCTCCACTTT
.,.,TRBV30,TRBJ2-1,CACRDWAENEQFF,TGTGCCTGTCGGGACTGGGCGGAGAATGAGCAGTTCTTC
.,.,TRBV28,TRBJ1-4,CASSPQGQGNEKLFF,TGTGCCAGCAGTCCGCAGGGGCAGGGTAATGAAAAACTGTTTTTT
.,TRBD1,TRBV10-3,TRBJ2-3,CAISVGQPVGETQYF,TGTGCCATCAGCGTGGGACAGCCCGTTGGGGAGACGCAGTATTTT
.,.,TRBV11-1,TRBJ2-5,CASSVRQQQETQYF,TGTGCCAGCAGCGTCAGACAGCAGCAAGAGACCCAGTACTTC
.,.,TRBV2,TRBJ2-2,CASSREVTGELFF,TGTGCCAGCTCGAGGGAAGTAACCGGGGAGCTGTTTTTT
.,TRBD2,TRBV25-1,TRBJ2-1,CASSYQTSGRFNEQFF,TGTGCCAGCAGTTATCAAACTAGCGGTCGTTTCAATGAGCAGTTCTTC
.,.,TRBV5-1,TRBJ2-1,CASSLEWESPNNEQFF,TGCGCCAGCAGCTTGGAGTGGGAGTCCCCCAACAATGAGCAGTTCTTC
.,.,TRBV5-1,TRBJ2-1,CASTLAGFSYNEQFF,TGCGCCAGCACTCTTGCGGGGTTCTCCTACAATGAGCAGTTCTTC
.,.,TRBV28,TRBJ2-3,CASSLYYTDTQYF,TGTGCCAGCAGTCTATACTACACAGATACGCAGTATTTT
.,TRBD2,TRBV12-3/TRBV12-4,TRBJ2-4,CASSLGRDIQYF,TGTGCCAGCAGTCTAGGGAGGGACATTCAGTACTTC
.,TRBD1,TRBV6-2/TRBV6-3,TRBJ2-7,CASSYLDREEEQYF,TGTGCCAGCAGTTACTTAGACAGGGAAGAGGAGCAGTACTTC
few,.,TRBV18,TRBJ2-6,CASSPVIRSTYSGANVLTF,TGTGCCAGCTCACCAGTGATTCGCAGTACATACTCTGGGGCCAACGTCCTGACTTTC
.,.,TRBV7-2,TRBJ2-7,CASSAPGSHYEQYF,TGTGCCAGCAGCGCCCCGGGATCCCACTACGAGCAGTACTTC
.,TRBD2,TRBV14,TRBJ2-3,CASSLGGAPDTQYF,TGTGCCAGCAGCCTGGGAGGGGCCCCAGATACGCAGTATTTT
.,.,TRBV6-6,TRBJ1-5,CASSYGSGQPQHF,TGTGCCAGCAGTTATGGATCGGGTCAGCCCCAGCATTTT
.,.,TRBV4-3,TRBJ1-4,CASSHGQARVVNEKLFF,TGCGCCAGCAGCCACGGCCAAGCCAGGGTAGTTAATGAAAAACTGTTTTTT
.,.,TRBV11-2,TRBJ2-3,CASSLDPGEDTQYF,TGTGCCAGCAGCTTAGATCCCGGGGAGGATACGCAGTATTTT
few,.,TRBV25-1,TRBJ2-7,CASSEYVLGTPYYEQYF,TGTGCCAGCAGTGAATATGTACTGGGCACCCCATACTACGAGCAGTACTTC
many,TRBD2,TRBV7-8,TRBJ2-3,CASSEGFGGTDTQYF,TGTGCCAGCAGCGAAGGTTTCGGGGGGACAGATACGCAGTATTTT
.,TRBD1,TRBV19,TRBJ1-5,CASSRALDRGYQPQHF,TGTGCCAGTAGTAGAGCTTTAGACAGGGGCTATCAGCCCCAGCATTTT
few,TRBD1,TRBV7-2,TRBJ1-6,CASSLKDRGYSPLHF,TGTGCCAGCAGCCTTAAGGACAGGGGGTATTCACCCCTCCACTTT
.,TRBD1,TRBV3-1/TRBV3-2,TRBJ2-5,CASSPIHTGAKTQYF,TGTGCCAGCAGCCCTATCCACACAGGGGCGAAGACCCAGTACTTC
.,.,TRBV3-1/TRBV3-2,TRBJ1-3,CASSPTSSGNTIYF,TGTGCCAGCAGCCCAACGAGCTCTGGAAACACCATATATTTT
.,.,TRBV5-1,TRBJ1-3,CASSFTATGGGNTIYF,TGCGCCAGCAGCTTTACGGCGACAGGAGGTGGAAACACCATATATTTT
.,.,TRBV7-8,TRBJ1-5,CASSSQVGQPQHF,TGTGCCAGCAGCTCACAGGTTGGTCAGCCCCAGCATTTT
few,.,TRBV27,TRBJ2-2,CASGGGPNTGELFF,TGTGCCAGCGGAGGTGGACCGAACACCGGGGAGCTGTTTTTT
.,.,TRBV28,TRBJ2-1,CASSLPTGGFWFF,TGTGCCAGCAGTTTACCCACAGGAGGGTTTTGGTTCTTC
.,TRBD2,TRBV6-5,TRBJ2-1,CASSLAGFHNEQFF,TGTGCCAGCAGTCTAGCGGGGTTCCACAATGAGCAGTTCTTC
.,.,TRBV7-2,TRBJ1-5,CASSLGRGGEQPQHF,TGTGCCAGCAGCTTAGGGAGGGGGGGCGAACAGCCCCAGCATTTT
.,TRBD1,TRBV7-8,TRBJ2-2,CASSEPGQGFGELFF,TGTGCCAGCAGCGAACCGGGACAGGGCTTCGGGGAGCTGTTTTTT
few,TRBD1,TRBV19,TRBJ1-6,CASSMGQVNSPLHF,TGTGCCAGTAGTATGGGACAGGTTAATTCACCCCTCCACTTT
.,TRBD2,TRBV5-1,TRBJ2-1,CASSSLAGGQWNEQFF,TGCGCCAGCAGCTCGTTAGCGGGAGGACAGTGGAATGAGCAGTTCTTC
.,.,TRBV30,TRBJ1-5,CAWSYTGNQPQHF,TGTGCCTGGAGTTATACGGGCAATCAGCCCCAGCATTTT
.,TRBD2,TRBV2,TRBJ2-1,CASSEARTSGRAGEQFF,TGTGCCAGCAGTGAAGCGAGGACTAGCGGGAGGGCGGGTGAGCAGTTCTTC
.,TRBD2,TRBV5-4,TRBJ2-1,CASSSPTSGSLIGEQFF,TGTGCCAGCAGCTCGCCGACTAGCGGGAGTCTGATCGGTGAGCAGTTCTTC
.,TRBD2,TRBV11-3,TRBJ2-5,CASSLGSGEETQYF,TGTGCCAGCAGCTTAGGAAGCGGGGAAGAGACCCAGTACTTC
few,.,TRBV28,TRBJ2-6,CASSLVGGWSSGANVLTF,TGTGCCAGCAGTTTAGTGGGAGGTTGGAGCTCTGGGGCCAACGTCCTGACTTTC
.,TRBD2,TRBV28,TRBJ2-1,CATTSGAYNEQFF,TGTGCCACCACTAGCGGGGCCTACAATGAGCAGTTCTTC
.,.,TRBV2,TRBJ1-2,CASKPDTSYGYTF,TGTGCCAGCAAACCGGACACGTCCTATGGCTACACCTTC